This is a list of T cell receptor beta chains from one sample in a study of CDR3 diversity in severe acne. TCRdb re-analysed the PCR reads in MiXCR, keeping a single row per CDR3 protein. The data contain about 84,000 distinct CDR3 sequences, 45% to 60% of them singletons. Sequenced: blood. The receptor set was obtained from a male donor in good health, without acne. Each CDR3 is given with its conserved first and last residue. Fields, in order: clone size, V gene, J gene, D gene, CDR3 DNA, CDR3 protein. A D gene is named only where the DNA matches it firmly. Clone size is stated in some rows and not others, as once, few, many or a class when expanded.

>few|TRBV2|TRBJ1-2|-
TGTGCCAGCAGTGAAGCAGGAGGGCCCCATGGCTACACCTTC
CASSEAGGPHGYTF
>few|TRBV2|TRBJ1-1|-
TGTGCCAGCAGTGAAGTATTTGGGGGGACTGAAGCTTTCTTT
CASSEVFGGTEAFF
>-|TRBV20-1|TRBJ2-5|-
TGCAGCACCAGGGATTGGGAGCAAGAGACCCAGTACTTC
CSTRDWEQETQYF
>many|TRBV11-1|TRBJ1-5|-
TGTGCCAGCAGCTTATCGGTGAATCAGCCCCAGCATTTT
CASSLSVNQPQHF
>few|TRBV7-3|TRBJ2-7|TRBD2
TGTGCCAGCAGTTCCGGACTAGTTGGCGAGCAGTACTTC
CASSSGLVGEQYF
>many|TRBV12-3/TRBV12-4|TRBJ1-4|-
TGTGCCAGCAGTTTTCGAGGCCAGATCAATGAAAAACTGTTTTTT
CASSFRGQINEKLFF
>many|TRBV11-2|TRBJ1-4|-
TGTGCCAGCAGCTTAACCAGTTTCGAAAAACTGTTTTTT
CASSLTSFEKLFF
>-|TRBV7-3|TRBJ2-2|-
TGTGCCAGCAGCTTTGTAGCGAACACCGGGGAGCTGTTTTTT
CASSFVANTGELFF
>-|TRBV24-1|TRBJ2-3|-
TGTGCCACCAGCTCTTCCCCGGGGACAGATACGCAGTATTTT
CATSSSPGTDTQYF
>once|TRBV2|TRBJ2-7|TRBD2
TGTGCCAGCAGTGTACTAGCGGGAGGGCCTACGACGCAGTACTTC
CASSVLAGGPTTQYF
>-|TRBV2|TRBJ2-5|TRBD1
TGTGCCAGCAGTGGGACAGGTTCTACGGAGACCCAGTACTTC
CASSGTGSTETQYF
>few|TRBV24-1|TRBJ2-5|-
TGTGCCACCAGTGATCGAGGGTGGACGGAGACCCAGTACTTC
CATSDRGWTETQYF
>medium-sized|TRBV25-1|TRBJ2-7|-
TGTGCCAGCAGTGAAAACTCGCTTGGAGGAGGCGAGCAGTACTTC
CASSENSLGGGEQYF
>-|TRBV29-1|TRBJ2-3|TRBD2
TGCAGCGCCCGGGGACTAGCGGAGGGGCGTGATACGCAGTATTTT
CSARGLAEGRDTQYF
>few|TRBV15|TRBJ2-2|-
TGTGCCACCAGCAGAGATCGGATGAATACCGGGGAGCTGTTTTTT
CATSRDRMNTGELFF
>-|TRBV5-6|TRBJ1-4|-
TGTGCCAGCAGCCGCCTAACCGAAAAACTGTTTTTT
CASSRLTEKLFF
>once|TRBV28|TRBJ1-1|-
TGTGCCAGCAAGGGGCTAACTGAAGCTTTCTTT
CASKGLTEAFF
>many|TRBV6-5|TRBJ1-5|-
TGTGCCAGCAGTTATGGCGGAGTCAATCAGCCCCAGCATTTT
CASSYGGVNQPQHF
>-|TRBV4-2|TRBJ1-2|TRBD1
TGTGCCAGCAGCCAAGTCACAGGGGGGGAAGGAGGCTACACCTTC
CASSQVTGGEGGYTF
>-|TRBV20-1|TRBJ2-5|TRBD2
TGCAGTGCTAGATTCGGGGGGGCGGGGGAGACCCAGTACTTC
CSARFGGAGETQYF
>-|TRBV2|TRBJ1-4|-
TGTGCCAGCAGGCCGGGCCGATCTGAGAAACTGTTTTTT
CASRPGRSEKLFF
>many|TRBV12-3/TRBV12-4|TRBJ2-3|-
TGTGCCAGCAGTTTTGTTTTGACAGATACGCAGTATTTT
CASSFVLTDTQYF
>-|TRBV20-1|TRBJ1-2|-
TGCAGTGCTAGCTTGGCGGCCCGGTATGGCTACACCTTC
CSASLAARYGYTF
>medium-sized|TRBV20-1|TRBJ2-7|-
TGCAGTGCTAGGAGGACAGCTAACTACGAGCAGTACTTC
CSARRTANYEQYF
>-|TRBV5-1|TRBJ2-2|TRBD1
TGCGCCAGCAGCCCACAGGGGTTCGGGGAGCTGTTTTTT
CASSPQGFGELFF
>-|TRBV12-3/TRBV12-4|TRBJ1-2|-
TGTGCCAGCAGTTTACGGTTTTCTTCGGGTTTATTGGATGGCTACACCTTC
CASSLRFSSGLLDGYTF
>-|TRBV10-3|TRBJ1-6|-
TGTACCAGCAGCTTAGCGAGGGGGGGATCACCCCTCCACTTT
CTSSLARGGSPLHF
>-|TRBV7-9|TRBJ2-7|TRBD2
TGTGCCAGCAGCCCCAGACTAGCGGGGGAATACGAGCAGTACTTC
CASSPRLAGEYEQYF
>-|TRBV7-2|TRBJ2-1|TRBD2
TGTGCCAGCAGCTTAGCACTAGCGGGCGACAATGAGCAGTTCTTC
CASSLALAGDNEQFF
>many|TRBV30|TRBJ1-5|-
TGTGCCTGGAGTGGAATGGGGGAGACCCAGCATTTT
CAWSGMGETQHF
>once|TRBV2|TRBJ2-7|-
TGTGCCAGCAGTTACTCCAGGGAACGAAGCGAGCAGTACTTC
CASSYSRERSEQYF
>-|TRBV20-1|TRBJ1-4|-
TGCAGTGCTGGGAAGACCGGGGATAATGAAAAACTGTTTTTT
CSAGKTGDNEKLFF
>-|TRBV12-5|TRBJ1-1|TRBD1
TGTGCCAGCACCCTTGGACAGGGGATTTGGGACACTGAAGCTTTCTTT
CASTLGQGIWDTEAFF
>-|TRBV5-1|TRBJ2-1|TRBD1
TGCGCCAGCAGCCCCACGACGGGACAGGGTCTTGAGCAGTTCTTC
CASSPTTGQGLEQFF
>once|TRBV7-9|TRBJ2-7|-
TGTGCCAGCAGCCGAGTGGACAAGCAGTACTTC
CASSRVDKQYF
>-|TRBV5-1|TRBJ2-7|-
TGCGCCAGCAGCCAGAGCGCAGACACCTACGAGCAGTACTTC
CASSQSADTYEQYF
>-|TRBV20-1|TRBJ2-7|TRBD2
TGCAGTGCGAGGCCGAGCGGGAGAACCGAGCAGTACTTC
CSARPSGRTEQYF
>-|TRBV10-2|TRBJ1-2|-
TGTGCCAGCAGTGATCGGACGTATGGCTACACCTTC
CASSDRTYGYTF
>few|TRBV6-1|TRBJ1-2|TRBD1
TGTGCCAGCAGGGGAACAGGGGGAGCTAACTATGGCTACACCTTC
CASRGTGGANYGYTF
>-|TRBV12-3/TRBV12-4|TRBJ2-1|-
TGTACCAGCAGCTTAGAGGGACTCGGTTACAATGAGCAGTTCTTC
CTSSLEGLGYNEQFF
>-|TRBV5-7|TRBJ2-7|TRBD1
TGTGCCAGCAGTAAGCCGGGACAGGGGTGCGAGCAGTACTTC
CASSKPGQGCEQYF
>-|TRBV6-6|TRBJ2-3|TRBD2
TGTGCCAGCAGTCTGGCGGGGGGGACGCCAGATACGCAGTATTTT
CASSLAGGTPDTQYF
>-|TRBV5-4|TRBJ2-2|TRBD1
TGTGCCAGCAGCTTGCGAGGGACAGGGCGCACCGGGGAGCTGTTTTTT
CASSLRGTGRTGELFF
>-|TRBV19|TRBJ2-5|TRBD1
TGTGCCAGTAGGTCCGGGACAGGGGTCCAAGAGACCCAGTACTTC
CASRSGTGVQETQYF
>many|TRBV5-8|TRBJ2-7|TRBD1
TGTGCCAGCAGTTTTACAGGGGTGGAAGAGCAGTACTTC
CASSFTGVEEQYF
>-|TRBV2|TRBJ1-1|-
TGTGCCAGCAGTCGGACGGTTGAAGCTTTCTTT
CASSRTVEAFF
>many|TRBV7-7|TRBJ1-2|TRBD1
TGTGCCAGCAGCCCCATTGGACAGGGAGCTAACTATGGCTACACCTTC
CASSPIGQGANYGYTF
>-|TRBV19|TRBJ1-1|TRBD1
TGTGCCAGTAGTATGGGGACAGGGAAGAACACTGAAGCTTTCTTT
CASSMGTGKNTEAFF
>few|TRBV2|TRBJ1-2|TRBD1
TGTGCCGCAGGGGGGAACTATGGCTACACCTTC
CAAGGNYGYTF
>-|TRBV19|TRBJ1-3|-
TGTGCCAGTAGTATTCCGGGCGGAAACACCATATATTTT
CASSIPGGNTIYF
>many|TRBV3-1|TRBJ2-3|TRBD2
TGTGCCAGCAGCCCTTTCGGACTAGCGGGAGGGGGAACAGATACGCAGTATTTT
CASSPFGLAGGGTDTQYF
>-|TRBV7-9|TRBJ2-3|TRBD2
TGTGCCAGCAGCCGCGGGACTAGCGGTAGCACAGATACGCAGTATTTT
CASSRGTSGSTDTQYF
>few|TRBV20-1|TRBJ2-5|-
TGCAGCACCAGGGATCAGGGCGAGACCCAGTACTTC
CSTRDQGETQYF
>-|TRBV10-3|TRBJ1-1|-
TGTGCCATCAAATCCAACACTGAAGCTTTCTTT
CAIKSNTEAFF
>-|TRBV5-5|TRBJ1-1|-
TGTGCCAGCAGCTTGGCCGCGGGTACCACTGAAGCTTTCTTT
CASSLAAGTTEAFF
>-|TRBV20-1|TRBJ2-5|TRBD1
TGCAGTGCGGCTGGGACAGGGGGTCAAGAGACCCAGTACTTC
CSAAGTGGQETQYF
>many|TRBV27|TRBJ2-7|-
TGTGCCAGCAGTGGCAGGGGGGGGGTCGAGCAGTACTTC
CASSGRGGVEQYF
>-|TRBV29-1|TRBJ1-3|TRBD1
TGCAGCGTTGAAGCTTCGGGACAGACCGCAACTTACTCTGGAAACACCATATATTTT
CSVEASGQTATYSGNTIYF
>few|TRBV15|TRBJ1-5|-
TGTGCCACCGGGGGGAGGGGCCATCAGCCCCAGCATTTT
CATGGRGHQPQHF